This TCR beta chain comes out of a study of regulatory T cells in long-lasting Graves disease (dated by TCRdb to about 2021). Regarding the research as a whole: Antithyroid drugs had been taken for less than 3 months by newly diagnosed Graves' disease patients. Persistent Graves' disease patients were compared with newly diagnosed Graves' disease patients by peripheral blood TCR sequencing and RNA sequencing. The study was conducted in China and was registered as a clinical trial. A total of roughly 33 samples were covered by TCR sequencing, comprising around 13 persistent and around 20 newly diagnosed Graves' disease patients. What the work shows at the level of the full study, not this receptor alone: The small sample size was acknowledged by the authors as a limitation that may reduce accuracy. Preferential use of TRBV28, TRBJ1-2 and TRBJ2-5 was observed in persistent disease, whereas TRBV20-1 and TRBJ2-1 were favored in newly diagnosed disease. Compared with newly diagnosed patients, patients with persistent Graves' disease had lower TCR Shannon entropy and fewer highly expanded clones, which suggests clonal expansion. Because the primary lesion, thyroid tissue, could not be accessed, the study looked at peripheral blood alone. A larger number of public clonotypes was shared among persistent patients (fewer than 3,000) than among newly diagnosed patients (around 970). Sequencing and analysis were restricted to the TCR beta chain.

Library preparation employed multiplex PCR. For sequencing, an Illumina HiSeq 4000 was employed. iRepertoire HTBI primers and Arm-PCR amplification of CDR3 regions were used to construct TCR beta libraries. Before sequencing, the PCR products underwent gel purification. The study's own analysis went as follows. Gene usage analysis of CDR3 amino acid clonotypes relied on the approximately 60 TRBV and 13 to 15 TRBJ segments identified across samples. Filtered high-quality paired reads were merged into contigs using COPE and FqMerger. BLAST was used to align contigs to IMGT TRBV, TRBD and TRBJ reference genes, and CDR3 was defined according to IMGT. Any clonotype with a frequency above 0.1% was counted as a highly expanded clone. Shannon entropy was used to measure repertoire diversity, and the Gini coefficient was used to measure V-J evenness. A clonotype was considered public if more than one individual shared it. TCRdb applied fastp at Q25 and MiXCR to the public reads, then kept only in-frame beta chains. Identical CDR3 proteins give one entry, which carries the most common genes and DNA. The V and J calls come from TCRdb's annotation, not from the publication. This sample comprises 350,000 to 500,000 distinct CDR3 sequences, 14% of them detected only once. The top ten hold roughly a sixth of the sample.

The germline V gene (reference sequence) gives CDR1 as LGHDT and CDR2 as YNNKEL. The V and J ends are trimmed by 3 bases and 2 bases, leaving 14 bases between them. Including cysteine and phenylalanine, the CDR3 has 15 amino acids. The sequence is cut down to CDR3 DNA, 45 bases in frame from base 1. The time point label here, explained by the study, means: newly diagnosed GD, antithyroid drugs for less than 3 months. For both TCR sequencing and RNA sequencing, RNA was extracted from PBMCs in TRIzol. The diagnosis of Graves' disease was made according to American Thyroid Association guidelines. Recruitment of patients was carried out at an endocrinology department in Xi'an, China. From each patient, around 9.3 milliliters of peripheral blood was collected into an EDTA anticoagulant tube. Ficoll Paque Plus density gradient separation was used to isolate PBMCs, and no additional T cell sorting was done. An Agilent 2100 Bioanalyzer and agarose gel were used to check RNA quality, while a NanoDrop 2000 measured RNA concentration.

This clonotype has a handful of counts. Its antigen is not yet known. Base qualities are not provided; no much larger clone lies one nucleotide away. These sequences were also reported in another study, on T cells in Graves' hyperthyroidism and ophthalmopathy. The other study reports the following: Stable Graves' hyperthyroidism was defined as no progression to ophthalmopathy during 18 months of follow-up. Hyperthyroidism patients were newly diagnosed, had a disease duration of under 2 months, and were aged 18 to 65 years. Exclusion was applied to patients with uncontrolled infections, other autoimmune diseases, pregnancy or lactation. Diagnoses relied on clinical symptoms, serum thyroxine and TRAb, thyroid ultrasound and orbital computed tomography. A first-round RT-PCR of the TCR CDR3 used the HTBI primer set with the Qiagen OneStep RT-PCR kit. Most expanded thyroid clonotypes (frequency above 0.001) were also found in blood, which suggests that blood repertoires may mirror thyroid immune responses. Ophthalmopathy was separated from stable hyperthyroidism by a 13 V-J signature model, with over 85% sensitivity and 81% to 83% specificity obtained in cross-validation and 80%/75% obtained in testing. In validation, progression to ophthalmopathy was predicted by the model with roughly 71% sensitivity and nearly 75% specificity, a median of 6.5 months before onset. TCR V-J signatures able to tell the groups apart were searched for in a discovery cohort of some 97 patients, of whom around 42 had Graves' ophthalmopathy and under 65 had stable Graves' hyperthyroidism. Prospective prediction of ophthalmopathy was tested in an independent validation cohort of fewer than 20 hyperthyroidism patients and 17 patients who later progressed to ophthalmopathy. The roughly 91 discovery patients were randomly split 7:3 into training and test sets. The study also compared thyroid tissue and blood T-cell repertoires from a handful of Graves' hyperthyroidism patients. After blood sampling, hyperthyroidism patients were treated with methimazole at a starting dose of 30 mg daily, and ophthalmopathy patients were treated with high-dose intravenous methylprednisolone. The libraries were constructed in a second round of multiplex PCR and then size-selected and purified. The libraries were sequenced on an Illumina HiSeq2000 using paired-end 100 bp reads. SOAPnuke was used to process the raw data, throwing out any read that contained adapters or uncalled bases, had a mean Phred below 15, or lacked an exact constant-primer or identifier match. COPE v1.2.5 was used to merge high-quality paired reads, and clonotypes were defined as unique nucleotide sequences. Clonotypes were aligned to IMGT TRBV, TRBD and TRBJ reference segments using MiTCR v1.1. The analysis included only V-J combinations with a frequency above 0.0001, which together covered over 98% of the repertoires. A TCS score was defined as the ratio of F50 (clonal expansion) to E x V (chaos), with BLOSUM62-based TCRdist applied between CDR3 peptides within each V-J. Welch's t-statistics and random forest reduced roughly 540 V-J features to around 14, which were used in a naive Bayes classifier (R e1071). Sample size was not statistically predetermined, and investigators were not blinded to group allocation. TCR Vbeta CDR3 sequencing of fewer than 150 peripheral blood samples (over 40 ophthalmopathy, 75 hyperthyroidism and approximately 17 progressor patients) is reported in the paper.

The specimen comprised peripheral blood mononuclear cells (PBMCs), sampled at new diagnosis, from a patient treated with antithyroid drugs. This TCR came from a woman aged 50 to 60 with Graves disease. Donor details come from another sample of the same person, matched by shared clones. Recombination linked TRBV3-1 to TRBJ2-7, with the identity of the D gene unclear. CDR3 loop: CASSHTAYGAYEQYF. The bases are TGTGCCAGCAGCCACACGGCCTATGGGGCCTACGAGCAGTACTTC.